This TCR beta chain was sequenced in a study of identical twins. General study results and limits: Models underpredicted monozygotic twin sharing of out-of-frame TCR alpha.

About this clonotype: Antigen specificity is unknown.

This CDR3 has 15 amino acids. Trimming left V 4 bases short and J 4 bases short, with 17 bases between. One entry per CDR3 protein results from TCRdb running MiXCR on the 5' RACE reads. The top ten hold roughly 3.2% of the sample, which has a few hundred thousand distinct CDR3 sequences, 9.6% seen once. These same data were also listed under a study on yellow fever vaccine responses in identical twins.

The receptor was isolated from a woman under 30 in good health. Specimen: PBMCs. V is TRBV23-1 and J is TRBJ2-7; a weak D match, TRBD1 (5 bases). TRBV23-1 belongs to the ORF category, with a function that is uncertain. CDR3 region: CASSRWVQGYYEQYF. DNA for the CDR3: TGCGCCAGCAGTCGTTGGGTGCAGGGCTATTACGAGCAGTACTTC.